Sequencing of this T cell receptor beta chain was carried out in a study of spatial heterogeneity in lung cancer. Study information: In tumor regions TCR transcript counts correlated strongly with a matched bulk RNA-seq T cell module score. Raw-read counts averaged over ten per unique TCR and UMI combination.

TCRdb fed the 5' RACE reads into MiXCR, producing one record per CDR3 protein. The sample includes 3,500 to 5,500 distinct CDR3 sequences, 5.5% to 7% of them seen just once. Overall study results and limits: One measure, the expanded intratumoral alpha and beta TCR count, tracked tumor mutation counts. Nonsynonymous mutations, ubiquitous and regional, were tracked respectively by counts of ubiquitous and regional expanded TCRs.

Regarding time point: sample taken at primary tumor resection. Donors were roughly 70 untreated early-stage non-small cell lung cancer patients. The CDR3 contains 18 residues. Trimming pared 2 bases from V and 0 bases from J, leaving 18 bases between. This clonotype was counted ten times or more. Its specificity is unknown. The gene calls are TRBV12-3 or TRBV12-4 and TRBJ2-3, with D tentatively TRBD1 (5 bases). The TCR comes from a male donor with early-stage non-small cell lung cancer. The sample consisted of lung tumor tissue, taken at surgery. DNA of the CDR3: TGTGCCAGCAGTTTATATGGGGCCCACAGTGCTAGCACAGATACGCAGTATTTT. It codes for CASSLYGAHSASTDTQYF.